Sequencing of this T cell receptor (beta chain) was carried out in a study of vaccination effects on CD4 cells after COVID-19. Study-wide points: In healthy vaccinees, only 1 of 255 vaccine-induced clones cross-reacted with common cold coronaviruses.

The CDR3 is made up of 15 amino acids. Germline lookup yields CDR1 SGHDT and CDR2 YYEEEE. Germline trimming cut 5 bases from V and 4 bases from J; bases unmatched to any gene: 7. Only in-frame clones appear in the TCRdb table, and some are missing; sequencing was by immunoSEQ multiplex PCR. The sample lists more than 60,000 clones; 74% were seen once. The culture ran for roughly 10 days before CD4+ T cells were isolated. Participants were given two doses of BNT162b2 or mRNA-1273 vaccine. Vaccinated participants had no history of SARS-CoV-2 infection and tested negative for nucleocapsid antibodies. Of note for this clone: What it binds is not known.

The sequence was collected from a human donor who received a COVID-19 vaccine. The sequenced sample was CD4+ T cells from PBMCs cultured without peptide, obtained after COVID-19 vaccination. The V gene is TRBV5-6, the J gene TRBJ1-2; 11 bases are a match to TRBD1. In DNA form, the CDR3 reads TGTGCCAGCAGAGGGACAGGGGGAAATTTCTATGGCTACACCTTC. Translating it yields CASRGTGGNFYGYTF.